These T cell receptor beta chains were read from a single sample in a study of blood T cell repertoires in COVID-19. TCRdb's copy holds only in-frame clones and misses some; the assay was immunoSEQ multiplex PCR. There are about 360,000 clones in the sample; roughly 86% occur only once, and less than 3.5% lies in the top ten. Specimen: peripheral blood. The receptors stem from a human donor in a cohort sampled during active COVID-19. CDR3s include the opening cysteine and the closing phenylalanine or tryptophan.

J,V,CDR3
TRBJ2-5,TRBV6-2/TRBV6-3,CASSKQGIGETQYF
TRBJ2-7,TRBV4-2,CASSQDHQRTYEQYF
TRBJ2-1,TRBV11-3,CASSRLAGSYNEQFF
TRBJ1-2,TRBV9,CASSSQSQVLDGGYTF
TRBJ2-2,TRBV27,CASSFSGSGGTGELFF
TRBJ1-6,TRBV30,CAWSVLNNRGIPLHF
TRBJ2-7,TRBV2,CASSVRQGLTGQYF
TRBJ2-1,TRBV9,CASSVGNQGPRGEQFF
TRBJ2-7,TRBV9,CASSPGTSGRFYEQYF
TRBJ2-7,TRBV15,CATSSRAGGPYEQYF
TRBJ2-1,TRBV6-1,CASSEAKTSGGLQQFF
TRBJ2-7,TRBV7-6,CASSLTRPGSSYEQYF
TRBJ2-2,TRBV2,CASTGDRNTGELFF
TRBJ2-2,TRBV12-3/TRBV12-4,CASSEIAGELFF
TRBJ2-1,TRBV15,CATSKSLPRDRWFGYEQFF
TRBJ2-3,TRBV20-1,CSASSDTQYF
TRBJ1-1,TRBV5-4,CASSPGTGERLSNTEAFF